What follows are 2 T cell receptor beta chains derived from one specimen sequenced in a study of T cells after posttransplantation cyclophosphamide. Using immunoSEQ multiplex PCR, the repertoire was profiled, and TCRdb retains in-frame clones only, with some absent. The repertoire shows over 25,000 clones, none seen only once; the top ten take approximately 4.8%. The specimen sequenced was PBMCs. These receptor sequences come from a woman under 40 in good health and a related stem cell transplant donor.

The sample holds many counts of this clone. CDR3 nucleotide sequence: TGTGCCAGCAGTAACTATCGACAGGGGGCGGCCCGGAACACTGAAGCTTTCTTT. Amino acids: CASSNYRQGAARNTEAFF. J is TRBJ1-1 and V is TRBV12-3 or TRBV12-4, with 10 bases that match TRBD1. The CDR3 has 18 residues. V gave up 5 bases and J gave up 1 base; unmatched junction bases: 13.

The sample holds many counts of this clone. The chain employs TRBV4-3 and TRBJ2-3; 11 nucleotides match TRBD2. Germline assignment: CDR1 LGHNA and CDR2 YSLEER. This CDR3 region has 18 residues. V shed 3 bases and J 2 bases; nucleotides not matched to a gene: 10. CDR3 sequence reads: CASSHDPVAGGNTDTQYF. The CDR3 nucleotides are TGCGCCAGCAGCCACGATCCCGTAGCGGGGGGGAACACAGATACGCAGTATTTT.